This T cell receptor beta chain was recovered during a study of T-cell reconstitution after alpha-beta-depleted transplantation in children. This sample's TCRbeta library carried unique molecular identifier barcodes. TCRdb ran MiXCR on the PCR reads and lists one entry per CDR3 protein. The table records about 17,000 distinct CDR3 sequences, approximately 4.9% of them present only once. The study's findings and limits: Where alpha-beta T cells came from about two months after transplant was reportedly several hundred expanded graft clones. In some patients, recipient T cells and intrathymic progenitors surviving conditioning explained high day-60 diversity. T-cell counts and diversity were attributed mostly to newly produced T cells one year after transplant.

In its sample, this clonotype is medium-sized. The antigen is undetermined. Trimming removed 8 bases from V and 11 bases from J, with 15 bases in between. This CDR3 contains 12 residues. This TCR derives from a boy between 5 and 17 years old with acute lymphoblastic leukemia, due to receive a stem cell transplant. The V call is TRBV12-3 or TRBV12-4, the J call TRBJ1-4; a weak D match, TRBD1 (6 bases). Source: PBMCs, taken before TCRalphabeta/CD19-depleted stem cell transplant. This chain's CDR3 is CASRGPSIKLFF. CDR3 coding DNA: TGTGCCAGCCGGGGGCCCTCTATCAAACTGTTTTTT.